This T cell receptor (beta chain) was sequenced during a study of CD8 T cells in Susac syndrome. General study findings and limits: Total CD8+ and CD8+ TEMRA repertoires contained 15 to 20 and five Susac-specific public clones, respectively.

Turning to this clonotype: What it recognizes is unknown.

Germline V gene lookup returns CDR1 SGHRS and CDR2 YFSETQ. CDR3 length: 13 amino acids. V gave up 4 bases and J gave up 9 bases; unmatched junction bases: 4. An amount of RNA that ranged from about 0.45 to 1 ug was reverse transcribed with random hexamers. A single record per CDR3 protein comes from TCRdb applying MiXCR to the immunoSEQ multiplex PCR reads. This table holds fewer than 150,000 distinct CDR3 sequences, approximately 95% found once. The chain uses TRBV5-1 and TRBJ2-3; 11 bases agree with TRBD2. The material sequenced was CD8+ T cells from PBMCs. The TCR originated in a human donor with Susac syndrome. CDR3 region: CASSLAGGDTQYF. CDR3 nucleotide sequence: TGCGCCAGCAGCCTAGCGGGAGGAGACACGCAGTATTTT. Supplemented by reference TRBV5-1 and TRBJ2-3, the full variable domain reads KAGVTQTPRYLIKTRGQQVTLSCSPISGHRSVSWYQQTPGQGLQFLFEYFSETQRNKGNFPGRFSGRQFSNSRSEMNVSTLELGDSALYLCASSLAGGDTQYFGPGTRLTVL.